This T cell receptor beta chain is from a study of T cells in Graves' hyperthyroidism and ophthalmopathy. Many counts were recorded for this clonotype. Researchers took RNA transcripts and amplified the TCR beta CDR3 regions from them. The HTBI primer set was used in a first-round RT-PCR of the TCR CDR3. TCRdb used MiXCR to reprocess the multiplex PCR reads, holding one entry per CDR3 protein. The repertoire holds some 270,000 distinct CDR3 sequences, with approximately 23% as singletons. This CDR3 has 13 amino acids. The germline V gene encodes CDR1 GTSNPN and CDR2 SVGIG (reference sequence). J lost 2 bases, V lost 3 bases, and 2 bases had no gene match.

This chain joins TRBV30 and TRBJ1-2, with 8 nucleotides matching TRBD1. Material: blood. The source is a woman in her thirties or forties with Graves' ophthalmopathy. For the CDR3, the DNA is TGTGCCTGGAGCGACAGGGGCAACTATGGCTACACCTTC. It translates to CAWSDRGNYGYTF.